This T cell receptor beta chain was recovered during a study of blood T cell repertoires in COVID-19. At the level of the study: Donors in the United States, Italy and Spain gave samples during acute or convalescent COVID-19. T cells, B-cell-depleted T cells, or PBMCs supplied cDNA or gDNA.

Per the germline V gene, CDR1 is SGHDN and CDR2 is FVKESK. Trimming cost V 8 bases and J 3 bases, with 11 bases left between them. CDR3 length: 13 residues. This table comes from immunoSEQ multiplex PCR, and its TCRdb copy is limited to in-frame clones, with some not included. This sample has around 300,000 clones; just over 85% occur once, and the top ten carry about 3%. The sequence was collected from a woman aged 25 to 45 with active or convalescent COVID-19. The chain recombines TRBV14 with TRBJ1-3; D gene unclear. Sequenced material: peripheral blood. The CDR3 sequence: CASQVGDGNTIYF. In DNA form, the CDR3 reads TGTGCCAGCCAGGTGGGAGATGGAAACACCATATATTTT.